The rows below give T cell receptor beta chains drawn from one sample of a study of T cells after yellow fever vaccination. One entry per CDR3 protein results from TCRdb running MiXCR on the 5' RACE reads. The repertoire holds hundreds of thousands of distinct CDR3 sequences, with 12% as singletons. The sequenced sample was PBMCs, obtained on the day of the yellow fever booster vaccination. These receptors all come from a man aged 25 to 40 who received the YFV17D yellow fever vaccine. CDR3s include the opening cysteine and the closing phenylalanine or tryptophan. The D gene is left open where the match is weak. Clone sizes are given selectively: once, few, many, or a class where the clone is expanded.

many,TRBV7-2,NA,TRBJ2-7,CASRLTPQSSYEQYF,TGTGCCAGCAGACTAACCCCACAGAGCTCCTACGAGCAGTACTTC
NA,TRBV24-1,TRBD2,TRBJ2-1,CATSPAGAYNEQFF,TGTGCCACCAGTCCAGCGGGGGCCTACAATGAGCAGTTCTTC
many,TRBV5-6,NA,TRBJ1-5,CASSLLQSNQPQHF,TGTGCCAGCAGCTTGCTACAGAGCAATCAGCCCCAGCATTTT
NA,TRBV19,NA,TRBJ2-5,CASSMGREETQYF,TGTGCCAGTAGTATGGGAAGGGAAGAGACCCAGTACTTC
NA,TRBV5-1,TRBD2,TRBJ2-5,CASSLTSGRAGPGETQYF,TGCGCCAGCAGCTTGACTAGCGGGAGGGCCGGGCCTGGAGAGACCCAGTACTTC
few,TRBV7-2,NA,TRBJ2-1,CASSLAWAGNEQFF,TGTGCCAGCAGCTTAGCGTGGGCAGGCAATGAGCAGTTCTTC
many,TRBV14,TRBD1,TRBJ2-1,CASSNKDRRLVGYNEQFF,TGTGCCAGCAGCAACAAGGACAGGCGGTTAGTGGGTTACAATGAGCAGTTCTTC
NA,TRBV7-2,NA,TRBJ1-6,CASSLTRENNSPLHF,TGTGCCAGCAGCTTAACCCGCGAGAATAATTCACCCCTCCACTTT
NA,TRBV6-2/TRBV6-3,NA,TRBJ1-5,CASRVYSNQPQHF,TGTGCCAGCAGAGTATATAGCAATCAGCCCCAGCATTTT
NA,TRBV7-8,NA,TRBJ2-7,CASGRDWSYEQYF,TGTGCCAGCGGCCGGGACTGGTCCTACGAGCAGTACTTC
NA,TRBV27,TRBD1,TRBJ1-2,CASSSIGQGRGYTF,TGTGCCAGCAGTTCCATCGGACAGGGCAGGGGCTACACCTTC
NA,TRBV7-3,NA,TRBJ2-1,CASSPAAGAVEQFF,TGTGCCAGCAGCCCGGCGGCAGGGGCGGTTGAGCAGTTCTTC
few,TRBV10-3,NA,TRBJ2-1,CAISGTADNEQFF,TGTGCCATCAGTGGGACAGCAGACAATGAGCAGTTCTTC
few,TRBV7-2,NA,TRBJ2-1,CASSLFPEQFF,TGTGCCAGCAGCTTGTTCCCTGAGCAGTTCTTC
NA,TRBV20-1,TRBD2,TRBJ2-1,CSGRGRGSYNEQFF,TGCAGTGGTCGGGGGAGGGGCTCCTACAATGAGCAGTTCTTC
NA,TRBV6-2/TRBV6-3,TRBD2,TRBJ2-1,CASSTGLAGERYNEQFF,TGTGCCAGCAGTACAGGACTAGCGGGAGAGCGGTACAATGAGCAGTTCTTC
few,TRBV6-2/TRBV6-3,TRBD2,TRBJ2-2,CASSYSTSGRKAGELFF,TGTGCCAGCAGTTACAGTACTAGCGGGAGAAAGGCCGGGGAGCTGTTTTTT
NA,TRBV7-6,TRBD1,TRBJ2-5,CASSNWDRQETQYF,TGTGCCAGCAGCAACTGGGACAGACAAGAGACCCAGTACTTC
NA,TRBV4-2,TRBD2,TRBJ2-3,CASSHSGTGPIDTQYF,TGTGCCAGCAGCCATAGCGGGACGGGCCCCATAGATACGCAGTATTTT
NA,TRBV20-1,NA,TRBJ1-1,CSGVGARLGEAFF,TGCAGTGGGGTGGGGGCAAGGCTGGGTGAAGCTTTCTTT
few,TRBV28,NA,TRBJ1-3,CASSYRNTIYF,TGTGCCAGCAGTTATAGAAACACCATATATTTT
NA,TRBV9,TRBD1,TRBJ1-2,CASSVGTGIGLYGYTF,TGTGCCAGCAGCGTAGGGACAGGGATAGGGCTCTATGGCTACACCTTC
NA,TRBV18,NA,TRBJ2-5,CASSPDRWLVETQYF,TGTGCCAGCTCACCAGACAGGTGGCTGGTTGAGACCCAGTACTTC
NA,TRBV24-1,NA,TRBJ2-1,CATSDFRPSSYNEQFF,TGTGCCACCAGTGATTTTAGGCCAAGCTCCTACAATGAGCAGTTCTTC
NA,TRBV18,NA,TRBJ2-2,CASSQFTQANTGELFF,TGTGCCAGCTCACAGTTTACTCAAGCGAACACCGGGGAGCTGTTTTTT
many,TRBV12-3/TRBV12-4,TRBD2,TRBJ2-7,CASSLTSPHEQYF,TGTGCCAGCAGTTTGACTAGCCCCCACGAGCAGTACTTC
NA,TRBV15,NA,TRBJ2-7,CATSSRLTYSYEQYF,TGTGCCACCAGCAGTAGACTTACCTACTCCTACGAGCAGTACTTC
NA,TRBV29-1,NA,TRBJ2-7,CSVRGSGGGSSYEQYF,TGCAGCGTTAGAGGTTCGGGGGGCGGGAGCTCCTACGAGCAGTACTTC
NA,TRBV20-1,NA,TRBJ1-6,CSAPSRGARDHSPLHF,TGCAGTGCTCCCTCCCGGGGGGCCCGAGATCATTCACCCCTCCACTTT
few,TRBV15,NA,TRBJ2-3,CATSRDGGVGTDTQYF,TGTGCCACCAGCAGAGATGGGGGAGTGGGCACAGATACGCAGTATTTT
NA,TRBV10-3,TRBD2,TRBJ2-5,CAIGTSGKETQYF,TGTGCCATCGGGACTAGCGGAAAAGAGACCCAGTACTTC
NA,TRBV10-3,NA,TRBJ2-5,CATAPGVSQEVDQETQYF,TGTGCCACCGCCCCTGGCGTATCACAGGAGGTTGACCAAGAGACCCAGTACTTC
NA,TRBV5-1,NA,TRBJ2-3,CASSFGRGGPPTDTQYF,TGCGCCAGCAGCTTTGGTAGGGGGGGCCCCCCCACAGATACGCAGTATTTT
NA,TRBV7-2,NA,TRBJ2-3,CASSHRVGGADTQYF,TGTGCCAGCAGCCACAGGGTGGGGGGGGCAGATACGCAGTATTTT
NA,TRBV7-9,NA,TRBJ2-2,CASSLGERNTGELFF,TGTGCCAGCAGCTTAGGAGAGCGGAACACCGGGGAGCTGTTTTTT
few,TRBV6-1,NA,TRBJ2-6,CAVRATGANVLTF,TGTGCCGTCCGAGCTACTGGGGCCAACGTCCTGACTTTC
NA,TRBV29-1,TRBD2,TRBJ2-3,CSGLIAGGRADTQYF,TGCAGCGGACTGATAGCGGGAGGGCGTGCAGATACGCAGTATTTT
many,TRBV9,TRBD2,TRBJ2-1,CASSAAPSGKTYNEQFF,TGTGCCAGCAGCGCCGCCCCTAGCGGGAAAACCTACAATGAGCAGTTCTTC
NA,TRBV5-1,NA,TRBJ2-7,CASRPRQASEQYF,TGCGCCAGCAGGCCACGACAAGCTAGTGAGCAGTACTTC
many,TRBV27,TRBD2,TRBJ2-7,CASSHIAGEGFYEQYF,TGTGCCAGCAGTCATATAGCGGGAGAGGGGTTCTACGAGCAGTACTTC
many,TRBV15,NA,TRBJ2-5,CATSFRGQGEETQYF,TGTGCCACCAGCTTCAGGGGCCAGGGCGAGGAGACCCAGTACTTC
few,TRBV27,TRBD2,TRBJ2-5,CASSLSSGGQETQYF,TGTGCCAGCAGTTTATCGTCGGGGGGCCAAGAGACCCAGTACTTC
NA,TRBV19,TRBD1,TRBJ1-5,CASGQDGGMGPQHF,TGTGCCAGCGGACAGGACGGCGGGATGGGGCCCCAGCATTTT
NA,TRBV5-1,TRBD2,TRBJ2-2,CASSAEAGGNTGELFF,TGCGCCAGCAGCGCGGAAGCGGGAGGGAACACCGGGGAGCTGTTTTTT
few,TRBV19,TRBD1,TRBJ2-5,CASSTRTGGNQETQYF,TGTGCCAGTAGTACCCGGACAGGGGGAAACCAAGAGACCCAGTACTTC
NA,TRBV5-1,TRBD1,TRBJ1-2,CASSGTGPPQDYGYTF,TGCGCCAGCAGCGGGACAGGGCCTCCCCAGGATTATGGCTACACCTTC
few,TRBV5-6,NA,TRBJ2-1,CASNGVSYNEQFF,TGTGCCAGCAACGGAGTCTCCTACAATGAGCAGTTCTTC
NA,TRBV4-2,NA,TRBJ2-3,CASSRGGPTSTDTQYF,TGTGCCAGCAGCCGTGGGGGGCCGACAAGCACAGATACGCAGTATTTT
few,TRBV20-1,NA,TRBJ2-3,CSAPWASGTDTQYF,TGCAGTGCCCCTTGGGCTAGCGGCACAGATACGCAGTATTTT